Listed below are T cell receptor beta chains from one sample, sequenced in a study of Ad26.COV2.S vaccination and SARS-CoV-2 variants. Profiling relied on immunoSEQ multiplex PCR, and the TCRdb table lists in-frame clones only, not all of them. The sample contains roughly 350,000 clones, about 86% of which appear only once. Sequencing was performed on peripheral blood, taken in a trial of Ad26.COV2.S vaccine versus placebo. The receptors stem from a person aged 18 to 59 who received the Ad26.COV2.S COVID-19 vaccine or a placebo. The CDR3 runs from the conserved cysteine through the conserved F or W. Fields, in order: J gene, D gene, clone size, CDR3 length, V gene, CDR3 DNA, CDR3 protein. The D gene is left open where the match is weak. Rows may omit the clone size; those that give it use once, few, many or a size class.

j_gene: TRBJ1-5
d_gene: NA
abundance: NA
len: 18
v_gene: TRBV14
CDR3nt: TGTGCCAGCAGCCAAGCCCCACCGACGGGGCAGAGCAATCAGCCCCAGCATTTT
CDR3aa: CASSQAPPTGQSNQPQHF

j_gene: TRBJ2-5
d_gene: TRBD2
abundance: once
len: 15
v_gene: TRBV19
CDR3nt: TGTGCCACCGCGACTAGCGGGATGGCGAGGGAGACCCAGTACTTC
CDR3aa: CATATSGMARETQYF

j_gene: TRBJ2-3
d_gene: NA
abundance: NA
len: 13
v_gene: TRBV7-9
CDR3nt: TGTGCCAGCAGCCAGGGACTCACAGATACGCAGTATTTT
CDR3aa: CASSQGLTDTQYF

j_gene: TRBJ2-7
d_gene: TRBD2
abundance: NA
len: 14
v_gene: TRBV6-1
CDR3nt: TGTGCCAGCAGTGATGGGCGGGGGGGATACGAGCAGTACTTC
CDR3aa: CASSDGRGGYEQYF

j_gene: TRBJ2-5
d_gene: NA
abundance: NA
len: 13
v_gene: TRBV9
CDR3nt: TGTGCCAGCGGAATGGACAGCCAAGAGACCCAGTACTTC
CDR3aa: CASGMDSQETQYF

j_gene: TRBJ2-7
d_gene: TRBD1
abundance: NA
len: 12
v_gene: TRBV27
CDR3nt: TGTGCCAGCCGGTTTCAGGGGGCCGAGCAGTACTTC
CDR3aa: CASRFQGAEQYF

j_gene: TRBJ1-1
d_gene: NA
abundance: once
len: 12
v_gene: TRBV10-3
CDR3nt: TGTGCCGGCAGGGGAATGAACACTGAAGCTTTCTTT
CDR3aa: CAGRGMNTEAFF

j_gene: TRBJ1-2
d_gene: NA
abundance: NA
len: 13
v_gene: TRBV7-2
CDR3nt: TGTGCCAGCAGCTTAGCCCCAGGGAATGGCTACACCTTC
CDR3aa: CASSLAPGNGYTF

j_gene: TRBJ2-5
d_gene: NA
abundance: NA
len: 13
v_gene: TRBV18
CDR3nt: TGTGCCAGCCAATTAAGGCCCCAAGAGACCCAGTACTTC
CDR3aa: CASQLRPQETQYF

j_gene: TRBJ2-1
d_gene: NA
abundance: NA
len: 13
v_gene: TRBV24-1
CDR3nt: TGTGCCACCGGGGCAGGGTTCGGCAATGAGCAGTTCTTC
CDR3aa: CATGAGFGNEQFF

j_gene: TRBJ2-5
d_gene: TRBD1
abundance: NA
len: 14
v_gene: TRBV5-5
CDR3nt: TGTGCCAGCAGGCAGACAGGGGGCGCGGAGACCCAGTACTTC
CDR3aa: CASRQTGGAETQYF

j_gene: TRBJ1-3
d_gene: NA
abundance: NA
len: 12
v_gene: TRBV14
CDR3nt: TGTGCCAGCAGCCAAGTGTCTAACACCATATATTTT
CDR3aa: CASSQVSNTIYF

j_gene: TRBJ2-4
d_gene: NA
abundance: NA
len: 14
v_gene: TRBV7-2
CDR3nt: TGTGCCAGCAGCTCGTCAAGCGGGCTAAACATTCAGTACTTC
CDR3aa: CASSSSSGLNIQYF

j_gene: TRBJ1-1
d_gene: NA
abundance: NA
len: 15
v_gene: TRBV9
CDR3nt: TGTGCCAGCAGCGTAAATGTAGCGGGTAGCACTGAAGCTTTCTTT
CDR3aa: CASSVNVAGSTEAFF

j_gene: TRBJ1-3
d_gene: NA
abundance: NA
len: 16
v_gene: TRBV28
CDR3nt: TGTGCCAGCAGTTTTTCCCCAGGGTCCTCTGGAAACACCATATATTTT
CDR3aa: CASSFSPGSSGNTIYF

j_gene: TRBJ1-1
d_gene: NA
abundance: NA
len: 16
v_gene: TRBV2
CDR3nt: TGTGCCAGCAGTGAAGCGCTCGGCAGGGCGAACACTGAAGCTTTCTTT
CDR3aa: CASSEALGRANTEAFF

j_gene: TRBJ2-5
d_gene: NA
abundance: NA
len: 16
v_gene: TRBV14
CDR3nt: TGTGCCAGCAGCCAAGGAAACAACCGGGGGGCGGAGACCCAGTACTTC
CDR3aa: CASSQGNNRGAETQYF

j_gene: TRBJ2-7
d_gene: NA
abundance: NA
len: 11
v_gene: TRBV6-5
CDR3nt: TGTGCCAGCAGTTTCCGACAGGAACAGTACTTC
CDR3aa: CASSFRQEQYF

j_gene: TRBJ1-3
d_gene: NA
abundance: NA
len: 12
v_gene: TRBV9
CDR3nt: TGTGCCAGCAGCCGGGGGGAAGGGGGAGAATATTTT
CDR3aa: CASSRGEGGEYF

j_gene: TRBJ2-7
d_gene: TRBD1
abundance: once
len: 14
v_gene: TRBV27
CDR3nt: TGTGCCAGCAGTTCAGGGACAGGCCCCTACGAGCAGTACTTC
CDR3aa: CASSSGTGPYEQYF

j_gene: TRBJ1-2
d_gene: NA
abundance: once
len: 12
v_gene: TRBV29-1
CDR3nt: TGCAGCGTAGCAACAGGGAACTATGGCTACACCTTC
CDR3aa: CSVATGNYGYTF

j_gene: TRBJ2-5
d_gene: TRBD2
abundance: NA
len: 16
v_gene: TRBV6-2/TRBV6-3
CDR3nt: TGTGCCAGCAGTTACAGCTTAGCGGGGGGTTCAGAGACCCAGTACTTC
CDR3aa: CASSYSLAGGSETQYF

j_gene: TRBJ1-6
d_gene: NA
abundance: NA
len: 14
v_gene: TRBV15
CDR3nt: TGTGCCACCAGCAGAATATCCCTCAATTCACCCCTCCACTTT
CDR3aa: CATSRISLNSPLHF

j_gene: TRBJ1-6
d_gene: TRBD1
abundance: NA
len: 18
v_gene: TRBV5-1
CDR3nt: TGCGCCAGCAGCTTGGCCGAACAGGGGAGCTCCTATAATTCACCCCTCCACTTT
CDR3aa: CASSLAEQGSSYNSPLHF

j_gene: TRBJ1-1
d_gene: NA
abundance: NA
len: 11
v_gene: TRBV25-1
CDR3nt: TGTGCCAGCACTGGGATCACTGAAGCTTTCTTT
CDR3aa: CASTGITEAFF

j_gene: TRBJ1-3
d_gene: NA
abundance: NA
len: 16
v_gene: TRBV5-4
CDR3nt: TGTGCCAGCAGCTCGCCACGGACTGACTCTGGAAACACCATATATTTT
CDR3aa: CASSSPRTDSGNTIYF

j_gene: TRBJ2-1
d_gene: TRBD1
abundance: NA
len: 15
v_gene: TRBV11-2
CDR3nt: TGTGCCAGCAGCCAACCGGGACAGGGGGGCAATGAGCAGTTCTTC
CDR3aa: CASSQPGQGGNEQFF

j_gene: TRBJ2-1
d_gene: NA
abundance: NA
len: 13
v_gene: TRBV12-3/TRBV12-4
CDR3nt: TGTGCCAGCACAGGATCAACTGAGAATGAGCAGTTCTTC
CDR3aa: CASTGSTENEQFF

j_gene: TRBJ1-1
d_gene: TRBD1
abundance: NA
len: 16
v_gene: TRBV5-5
CDR3nt: TGTGCCAGCAGCTGGGACAGTCCATTATTGAACACTGAAGCTTTCTTT
CDR3aa: CASSWDSPLLNTEAFF

j_gene: TRBJ1-1
d_gene: NA
abundance: NA
len: 13
v_gene: TRBV29-1
CDR3nt: TGCAGCGTCGTTGGGACTCTGAACACTGAAGCTTTCTTT
CDR3aa: CSVVGTLNTEAFF

j_gene: TRBJ1-2
d_gene: NA
abundance: NA
len: 13
v_gene: TRBV10-3
CDR3nt: TGTGCCGCCTCCGAGAAGGTCATTTATGGCTACACCTTC
CDR3aa: CAASEKVIYGYTF

j_gene: TRBJ1-6
d_gene: TRBD1
abundance: few
len: 17
v_gene: TRBV30
CDR3nt: TGTGCCTGGAGTGTCACCCGGACAGGGGCGGGTAATTCACCCCTCCACTTT
CDR3aa: CAWSVTRTGAGNSPLHF

j_gene: TRBJ2-1
d_gene: NA
abundance: NA
len: 17
v_gene: TRBV3-1/TRBV3-2
CDR3nt: TGTGCCAGCAGCCAACGACTTGGGCGGGGCTCCTACAATGAGCAGTTCTTC
CDR3aa: CASSQRLGRGSYNEQFF

j_gene: TRBJ2-7
d_gene: NA
abundance: NA
len: 14
v_gene: TRBV18
CDR3nt: TGTGCCAGCTCACCACAAGCCAGGGACTACGAGCAGTACTTC
CDR3aa: CASSPQARDYEQYF

j_gene: TRBJ2-5
d_gene: NA
abundance: NA
len: 13
v_gene: TRBV9
CDR3nt: TGTGCCAGCAGCGCCCGGACGGAGAAGACCCAGTACTTC
CDR3aa: CASSARTEKTQYF

j_gene: TRBJ1-5
d_gene: NA
abundance: NA
len: 14
v_gene: TRBV6-5
CDR3nt: TGTGCCAGCAGTTGGCAGAATAGCAATCAGCCCCAGCATTTT
CDR3aa: CASSWQNSNQPQHF

j_gene: TRBJ1-1
d_gene: NA
abundance: few
len: 14
v_gene: TRBV6-5
CDR3nt: TGTGCCAGCGGCGCAGGGACGCGGGACACTGAAGCTTTCTTT
CDR3aa: CASGAGTRDTEAFF

j_gene: TRBJ1-1
d_gene: NA
abundance: NA
len: 15
v_gene: TRBV13
CDR3nt: TGTGCCAGCAGCGCCCCCCCGGAATTACACACTGAAGCTTTCTTT
CDR3aa: CASSAPPELHTEAFF

j_gene: TRBJ1-5
d_gene: NA
abundance: NA
len: 13
v_gene: TRBV12-3/TRBV12-4
CDR3nt: TGTGCCAGCACCCGATCGATGGGCGGGCCCCAGCATTTT
CDR3aa: CASTRSMGGPQHF

j_gene: TRBJ1-1
d_gene: NA
abundance: NA
len: 14
v_gene: TRBV11-2
CDR3nt: TGTGCCAGCAGCTTCGGACACCAAAGCACTGAAGCTTTCTTT
CDR3aa: CASSFGHQSTEAFF

j_gene: TRBJ1-2
d_gene: TRBD1
abundance: NA
len: 16
v_gene: TRBV2
CDR3nt: TGTGCCAGCAGCCGCCTAGGACAGGGCCTTAACTATGGCTACACCTTC
CDR3aa: CASSRLGQGLNYGYTF